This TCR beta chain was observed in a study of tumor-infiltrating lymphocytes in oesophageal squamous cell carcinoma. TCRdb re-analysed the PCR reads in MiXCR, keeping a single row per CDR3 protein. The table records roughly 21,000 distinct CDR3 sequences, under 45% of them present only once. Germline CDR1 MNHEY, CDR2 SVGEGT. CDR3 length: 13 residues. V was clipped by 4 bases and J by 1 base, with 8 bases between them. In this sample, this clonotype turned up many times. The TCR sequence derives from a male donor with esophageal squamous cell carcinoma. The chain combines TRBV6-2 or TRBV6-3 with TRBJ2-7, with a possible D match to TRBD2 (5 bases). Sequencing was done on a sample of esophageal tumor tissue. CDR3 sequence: CASSSGYSYEQYF. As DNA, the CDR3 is TGTGCCAGCAGTTCGGGGTATTCCTACGAGCAGTACTTC.